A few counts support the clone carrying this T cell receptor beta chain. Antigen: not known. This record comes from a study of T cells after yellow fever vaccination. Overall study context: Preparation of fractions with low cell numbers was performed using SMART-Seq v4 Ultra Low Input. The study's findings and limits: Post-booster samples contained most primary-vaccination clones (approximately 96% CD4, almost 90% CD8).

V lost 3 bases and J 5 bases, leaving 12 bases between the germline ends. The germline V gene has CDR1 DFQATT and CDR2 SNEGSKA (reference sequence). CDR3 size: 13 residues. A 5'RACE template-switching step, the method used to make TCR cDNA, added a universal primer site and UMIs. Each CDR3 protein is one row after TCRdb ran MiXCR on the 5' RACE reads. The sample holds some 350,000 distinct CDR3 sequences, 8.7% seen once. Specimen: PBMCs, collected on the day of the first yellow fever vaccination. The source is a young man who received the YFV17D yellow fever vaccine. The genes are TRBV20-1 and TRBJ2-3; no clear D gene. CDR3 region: CSASFEVQDTQYF. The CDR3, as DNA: TGCAGTGCTAGCTTCGAGGTTCAAGATACGCAGTATTTT.